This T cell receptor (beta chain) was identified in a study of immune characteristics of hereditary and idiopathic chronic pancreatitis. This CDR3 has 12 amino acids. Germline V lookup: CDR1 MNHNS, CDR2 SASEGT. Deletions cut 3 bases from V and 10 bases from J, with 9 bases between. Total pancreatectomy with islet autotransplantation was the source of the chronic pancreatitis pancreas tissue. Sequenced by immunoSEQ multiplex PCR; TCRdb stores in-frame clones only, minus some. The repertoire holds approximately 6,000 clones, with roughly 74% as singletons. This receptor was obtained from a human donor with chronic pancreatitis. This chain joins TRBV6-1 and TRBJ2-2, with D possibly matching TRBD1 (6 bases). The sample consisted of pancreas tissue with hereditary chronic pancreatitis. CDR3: CASSETGLELFF. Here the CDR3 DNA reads TGTGCCAGCAGTGAGACAGGATTGGAGCTGTTTTTT.